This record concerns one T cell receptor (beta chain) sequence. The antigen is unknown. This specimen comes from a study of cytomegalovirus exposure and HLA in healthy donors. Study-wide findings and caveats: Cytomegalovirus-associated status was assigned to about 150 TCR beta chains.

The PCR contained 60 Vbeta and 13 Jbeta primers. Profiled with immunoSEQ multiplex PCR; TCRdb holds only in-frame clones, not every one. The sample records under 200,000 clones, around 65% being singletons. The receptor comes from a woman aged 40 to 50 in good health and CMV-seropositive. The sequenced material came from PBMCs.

CDR3 sequence (DNA): TGTGCTAGTGGTTTTACCGCCACAGGGGGCCTCGACTACACCTTC. This sequence encodes CASGFTATGGLDYTF. This chain connects TRBV12-5 to TRBJ1-2; 9 bases line up with TRBD1. The junction had 12 bases not matched to a gene; V was cut back by 3 bases and J by 10 bases. The CDR3 sequence is 15 residues long. The germline V gene encodes CDR1 LGHNT and CDR2 FRNRAP.